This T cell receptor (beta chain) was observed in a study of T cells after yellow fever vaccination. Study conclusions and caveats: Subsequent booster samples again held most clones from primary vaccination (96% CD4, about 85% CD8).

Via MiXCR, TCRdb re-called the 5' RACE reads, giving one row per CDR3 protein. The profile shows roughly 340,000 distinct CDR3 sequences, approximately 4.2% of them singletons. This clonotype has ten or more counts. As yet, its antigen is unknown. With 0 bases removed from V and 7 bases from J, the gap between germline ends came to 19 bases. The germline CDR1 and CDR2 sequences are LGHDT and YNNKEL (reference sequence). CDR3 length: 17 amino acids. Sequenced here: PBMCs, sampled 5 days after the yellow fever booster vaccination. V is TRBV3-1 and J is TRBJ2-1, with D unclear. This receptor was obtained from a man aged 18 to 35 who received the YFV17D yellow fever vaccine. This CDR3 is CASSQDAPAHPRNEQFF. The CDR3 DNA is TGTGCCAGCAGCCAAGATGCGCCAGCCCATCCTCGGAATGAGCAGTTCTTC.